This is a list of T cell receptor beta chains from one sample in a study of patients and donors after allogeneic stem cell transplantation. TCRdb used MiXCR to reprocess the RT-PCR reads, holding one entry per CDR3 protein. The table shows roughly 200,000 distinct CDR3 sequences, with less than 45% occurring only once. Sequencing used blood, either unsorted or a sorted T cell fraction (not recorded which). These receptors all stem from a human donor who was either an allogeneic HSCT recipient or a stem cell or donor lymphocyte infusion donor (not recorded which). It is not recorded whose cells these are; they may come from a transplant donor. Each CDR3 is given with its conserved first and last residue. D genes are given only for firm matches. Clone sizes are given selectively: once, few, many, or a class where the clone is expanded.

V,J,size,length,D,DNA,CDR3
TRBV15,TRBJ1-6,.,14,.,TGTGCCACCAGCAGGCTCTCAGATAATTCACCCCTCCACTTT,CATSRLSDNSPLHF
TRBV9,TRBJ1-2,.,14,TRBD1,TGTGCCAGCAGCGCAGACAGGGGGGGCTATGGCTACACCTTC,CASSADRGGYGYTF
TRBV25-1,TRBJ2-1,.,15,.,TGTGCCAGCAGTGAATCACCGGGTACACACAATGAGCAGTTCTTC,CASSESPGTHNEQFF
TRBV28,TRBJ1-1,few,13,.,TGTGCCAGCAGTTTCGATGGCCCTCCTGAAGCTTTCTTT,CASSFDGPPEAFF
TRBV9,TRBJ2-7,few,15,TRBD1,TGTGCCAGCAGTATTTCCGGGACAGCCAACTACGAGCAGTACTTC,CASSISGTANYEQYF
TRBV20-1,TRBJ2-7,few,16,.,TGCAGTGCTAGAGACCCCCGGGACGGACTATCCTACGAGCAGTACTTC,CSARDPRDGLSYEQYF
TRBV20-1,TRBJ2-1,.,16,TRBD2,TGCAGTGCGTCATTCACCGGGACTAATGGCTACAATGAGCAGTTCTTC,CSASFTGTNGYNEQFF
TRBV9,TRBJ2-1,.,15,.,TGTGCCAGCAGCGTAGAGGGAGCCCCCTACAATGAGCAGTTCTTC,CASSVEGAPYNEQFF
TRBV6-2/TRBV6-3,TRBJ2-3,.,12,.,TGTGCCAGCAGTTACACGGCGAGGACGCAGTATTTT,CASSYTARTQYF
TRBV6-2/TRBV6-3,TRBJ1-2,few,18,.,TGTGCCAGCCGGAGGACAGACCCCGAGCCAACCCATAGCTATGGCTACACCTTC,CASRRTDPEPTHSYGYTF
TRBV18,TRBJ2-1,.,17,TRBD2,TGTGCCAGCTCACCACTCGGGGCGGGAGTCGCCTACAATGAGCAGTTCTTC,CASSPLGAGVAYNEQFF
TRBV12-3/TRBV12-4,TRBJ1-5,few,15,.,TGTGCCAGCAGTTTACAGGGATCTGGCAATCAGCCCCAGCATTTT,CASSLQGSGNQPQHF
TRBV4-3,TRBJ1-2,.,17,.,TGCGCCAGCAGCCGAGGGATCCGGGACACATGGAACTATGGCTACACCTTC,CASSRGIRDTWNYGYTF
TRBV6-2/TRBV6-3,TRBJ2-1,.,16,.,TGTGCCAGCAGTCCAAGCAATACCCGCTCCTACAATGAGCAGTTCTTC,CASSPSNTRSYNEQFF
TRBV12-3/TRBV12-4,TRBJ1-2,few,14,.,TGTGCCAGCAGTTTTTCGGGGGCCTTAGAGAGCTACACCTTC,CASSFSGALESYTF
TRBV6-2/TRBV6-3,TRBJ2-1,few,12,.,TGTGCCAGCAGCCGTCAAGGCATTGAGCAGTTCTTC,CASSRQGIEQFF
TRBV5-1,TRBJ1-1,few,13,.,TGCGCCAGCTCTGTCTTCTTATACACTGAAGCTTTCTTT,CASSVFLYTEAFF
TRBV15,TRBJ2-3,.,14,.,TGTGCCACCAGCAGGGGGCTTTTCCCAGATACGCAGTATTTT,CATSRGLFPDTQYF
TRBV2,TRBJ2-1,.,15,TRBD2,TGTGCCAGCAGTGTAGCGGGAGGGGTGTACAATGAGCAGTTCTTC,CASSVAGGVYNEQFF
TRBV6-1,TRBJ1-5,few,14,.,TGTGCCAGCACGGAAGGAGATAGCAATCAGCCCCAGCATTTT,CASTEGDSNQPQHF
TRBV6-2/TRBV6-3,TRBJ1-3,few,15,.,TGTGCCAGCAGTTCTGACCGAGTCTCTGGAAACACCATATATTTT,CASSSDRVSGNTIYF
TRBV12-3/TRBV12-4,TRBJ2-1,.,14,TRBD2,TGTGCCAGCAGGAGACTAGCGGGCGGCCATGAGCAGTTCTTC,CASRRLAGGHEQFF
TRBV12-3/TRBV12-4,TRBJ2-5,.,16,TRBD2,TGTGCCAGCAGTTTAGGGACTAGCGGCAACCAAGAGACCCAGTACTTC,CASSLGTSGNQETQYF
TRBV7-9,TRBJ2-5,.,16,TRBD1,TGTGCCAGCAGCTCTGGACAGGGAGGATTTCGGGAGACCCAGTACTTC,CASSSGQGGFRETQYF
TRBV10-3,TRBJ2-5,.,13,TRBD2,TGTGCCATGGGACTAGCGGGAGTAGAGACCCAGTACTTC,CAMGLAGVETQYF
TRBV28,TRBJ2-7,few,16,.,TGTGCCAGCAGTTTAAGGGGGACGGATCTAGGCTACGAGCAGTACTTC,CASSLRGTDLGYEQYF
TRBV7-9,TRBJ1-1,few,12,.,TGTGCCAGCAGCTTAGCTTCCGGGGAAGCTTTCTTT,CASSLASGEAFF
TRBV5-6,TRBJ1-4,.,15,.,TGTGCCAGCAGTTTTGGGGTGGGGTCAAGCGAAAAACTGTTTTTT,CASSFGVGSSEKLFF
TRBV14,TRBJ2-1,.,17,TRBD2,TGTGCCAGCAGCCAAAGTGGACTAGCGGATCGCTACAATGAGCAGTTCTTC,CASSQSGLADRYNEQFF
TRBV28,TRBJ1-1,few,15,TRBD1,TGTGCCAGCAGTTTATATCCCCAGGGGGACACTGAAGCTTTCTTT,CASSLYPQGDTEAFF
TRBV3-1,TRBJ2-1,few,14,TRBD2,TGTGCCAGCAGCCCCGGGACTAGCGACAATGAGCAGTTCTTC,CASSPGTSDNEQFF
TRBV5-6,TRBJ1-6,few,17,TRBD1,TGTGCCAGCAGCTTGCTCCGGGACAGCTCCTATAATTCACCCCTCCACTTT,CASSLLRDSSYNSPLHF
TRBV30,TRBJ2-1,.,11,.,TGTGCCTGGAGTGCCTCTAGCGCACAGTTCTTC,CAWSASSAQFF
TRBV6-6,TRBJ1-2,few,15,TRBD1,TGTGCCAGCAGGCTTACCGGGACAGGGGTCTATGGCTACACCTTC,CASRLTGTGVYGYTF
TRBV7-2,TRBJ1-5,.,14,.,TGTGCCAGCAGCTTAGTAGGGTACAATCAGCCCCAGCATTTT,CASSLVGYNQPQHF
TRBV28,TRBJ2-1,.,13,TRBD2,TGTGCCAGCACTTATAGCGGGAGTTTTGAGCAGTTCTTC,CASTYSGSFEQFF
TRBV9,TRBJ2-5,.,16,TRBD2,TGTGCCAGCAGCGTAGGGAGAAGCGGGAGTGAAGAGACCCAGTACTTC,CASSVGRSGSEETQYF
TRBV5-5,TRBJ2-5,.,13,.,TGTGCCAGCAGCCTACAGCACCAAGAGACCCAGTACTTC,CASSLQHQETQYF
TRBV6-5,TRBJ1-1,many,14,.,TGTGCCAGCAGTTACTCGGGGGGCGGCACTGAAGCTTTCTTT,CASSYSGGGTEAFF
TRBV7-2,TRBJ2-1,.,13,.,TGTGCCAGTCGGTACAGGGTTTACAATGAGCAGTTCTTC,CASRYRVYNEQFF
TRBV7-2,TRBJ1-1,.,16,TRBD1,TGTGCCAGCAGCCCGGGACAGGGAAGGTTGGGGGCTGAAGCTTTCTTT,CASSPGQGRLGAEAFF